Listed below are T cell receptor beta chains from one sample, sequenced in a study of graft-versus-host responses after intestinal transplantation. Repertoires were generated with immunoSEQ multiplex PCR, while TCRdb's copy carries only in-frame clones and drops some. The data show 20,000 to 30,000 clones, with over 35% seen just once and over 0.55% held by the top ten. The sample was alloreactive CD4+ T cells from a mixed lymphocyte reaction culture, taken before intestinal transplant. Receptors originate from a human patient who received an intestinal transplant. Both conserved end residues are trimmed from each CDR3. Size is stated for part of the rows, as once, few or many counts, or as a class when the clone is expanded.

v_call: TRBV5-1
j_call: TRBJ2-7
clone_size: .
cdr3_aa: ASSAGTPTYEQY

v_call: TRBV5-5
j_call: TRBJ2-7
clone_size: .
cdr3_aa: ASSPRQGSYEQY

v_call: TRBV25-1
j_call: TRBJ1-1
clone_size: .
cdr3_aa: ASSEPGGPNTEAF

v_call: TRBV7-6
j_call: TRBJ1-3
clone_size: .
cdr3_aa: ASSSSPTGSGNTIY

v_call: TRBV5-1
j_call: TRBJ2-1
clone_size: few
cdr3_aa: ASSPLSTGDYNEQF

v_call: TRBV2
j_call: TRBJ2-3
clone_size: medium-sized
cdr3_aa: ASSEPRDFSDTQY

v_call: TRBV4-2
j_call: TRBJ1-1
clone_size: few
cdr3_aa: ASSYGQVSIGTEAF

v_call: TRBV6-6
j_call: TRBJ1-4
clone_size: few
cdr3_aa: ASSPQDVGRRKLF

v_call: TRBV14
j_call: TRBJ1-1
clone_size: few
cdr3_aa: ASSAEQGMRTEAF

v_call: TRBV7-3
j_call: TRBJ2-7
clone_size: .
cdr3_aa: ASSLSGGVAGGPSYEQY

v_call: TRBV6-1
j_call: TRBJ1-1
clone_size: few
cdr3_aa: ASSEAQFPYTEAF

v_call: TRBV2
j_call: TRBJ1-5
clone_size: .
cdr3_aa: ASSTDSFNQPQH

v_call: TRBV7-2
j_call: TRBJ2-7
clone_size: .
cdr3_aa: ASSYVYWGGSYEQY

v_call: TRBV30
j_call: TRBJ1-4
clone_size: few
cdr3_aa: AWNRGGGHEKLF

v_call: TRBV6-1
j_call: TRBJ1-6
clone_size: few
cdr3_aa: ASSELYSGGSPLH

v_call: TRBV30
j_call: TRBJ2-2
clone_size: .
cdr3_aa: AWGQGWAGELF

v_call: TRBV30
j_call: TRBJ1-2
clone_size: .
cdr3_aa: AWSVYGRMSAQGYGYT

v_call: TRBV7-9
j_call: TRBJ1-5
clone_size: .
cdr3_aa: ASSLAGGDQPQH

v_call: TRBV18
j_call: TRBJ1-1
clone_size: .
cdr3_aa: ASSPNRGHWDTEAF

v_call: TRBV4-3
j_call: TRBJ1-2
clone_size: .
cdr3_aa: ASSFSRGTRDGYT

v_call: TRBV18
j_call: TRBJ1-1
clone_size: few
cdr3_aa: ASSQGPREAEAF

v_call: TRBV5-4
j_call: TRBJ1-2
clone_size: .
cdr3_aa: ASSPTGYGYT

v_call: TRBV4-2
j_call: TRBJ2-7
clone_size: .
cdr3_aa: ASSQAQGAHEQY

v_call: TRBV9
j_call: TRBJ1-2
clone_size: few
cdr3_aa: ASTRLQTGGAPDGYT

v_call: TRBV7-8
j_call: TRBJ2-3
clone_size: .
cdr3_aa: ASSLEGPDTQY

v_call: TRBV4-2
j_call: TRBJ2-7
clone_size: few
cdr3_aa: ASSPRTSGRYEQY

v_call: TRBV19
j_call: TRBJ1-2
clone_size: few
cdr3_aa: ASSSAGGLANYGYT

v_call: TRBV6-5
j_call: TRBJ2-1
clone_size: .
cdr3_aa: ASSRGASYNEQF

v_call: TRBV7-8
j_call: TRBJ1-1
clone_size: .
cdr3_aa: ASSLAGDTRGTEAF

v_call: TRBV19
j_call: TRBJ1-5
clone_size: .
cdr3_aa: ASSIDRVGQPQH

v_call: TRBV6-6
j_call: TRBJ2-2
clone_size: .
cdr3_aa: ASSYSLVHLAGELF

v_call: TRBV27
j_call: TRBJ1-4
clone_size: few
cdr3_aa: ASSLFPTGGYSTNEKLF

v_call: TRBV11-2
j_call: TRBJ2-2
clone_size: .
cdr3_aa: ASSELSGGTGELF

v_call: TRBV5-4
j_call: TRBJ1-2
clone_size: .
cdr3_aa: ASSLDGGPNYGYT

v_call: TRBV6-6
j_call: TRBJ2-1
clone_size: .
cdr3_aa: ASSTEREKNEQF

v_call: TRBV15
j_call: TRBJ2-5
clone_size: few
cdr3_aa: ATSGQGYETQY

v_call: TRBV7-6
j_call: TRBJ2-7
clone_size: .
cdr3_aa: ASSWGTGRDYEQY

v_call: TRBV4-1
j_call: TRBJ1-5
clone_size: .
cdr3_aa: ASSQEQWVNQPQH

v_call: TRBV18
j_call: TRBJ2-3
clone_size: once
cdr3_aa: ASSPGTDTQY

v_call: TRBV7-2
j_call: TRBJ2-3
clone_size: .
cdr3_aa: ASSLVQGRTDTQY

v_call: TRBV5-1
j_call: TRBJ2-7
clone_size: .
cdr3_aa: ASSLDGRTYEQY

v_call: TRBV19
j_call: TRBJ1-2
clone_size: .
cdr3_aa: ASSRTQTNYGYT

v_call: TRBV28
j_call: TRBJ2-6
clone_size: .
cdr3_aa: ASGSGSTGANVLT

v_call: TRBV7-2
j_call: TRBJ2-5
clone_size: .
cdr3_aa: ASSRQGAETQY

v_call: TRBV5-1
j_call: TRBJ2-3
clone_size: .
cdr3_aa: ASSIPESSDTQY

v_call: TRBV5-4
j_call: TRBJ2-1
clone_size: .
cdr3_aa: ASSTDRPTYNEQF

v_call: TRBV4-3
j_call: TRBJ2-5
clone_size: .
cdr3_aa: ASSQHRAETQY

v_call: TRBV6-5
j_call: TRBJ1-5
clone_size: .
cdr3_aa: ASSPFSSSNQPQH

v_call: TRBV6-5
j_call: TRBJ2-7
clone_size: .
cdr3_aa: ASSLGVPYEQY

v_call: TRBV11-2
j_call: TRBJ2-1
clone_size: .
cdr3_aa: ASSLAWLAGYNEQF

v_call: TRBV30
j_call: TRBJ2-5
clone_size: few
cdr3_aa: AWSGIGLAVQETQY

v_call: TRBV28
j_call: TRBJ2-7
clone_size: .
cdr3_aa: ASWDRGIYEQY

v_call: TRBV28
j_call: TRBJ2-2
clone_size: few
cdr3_aa: ASSFSPGQTGELF

v_call: TRBV6-1
j_call: TRBJ2-2
clone_size: .
cdr3_aa: ASTLAGRVGELF